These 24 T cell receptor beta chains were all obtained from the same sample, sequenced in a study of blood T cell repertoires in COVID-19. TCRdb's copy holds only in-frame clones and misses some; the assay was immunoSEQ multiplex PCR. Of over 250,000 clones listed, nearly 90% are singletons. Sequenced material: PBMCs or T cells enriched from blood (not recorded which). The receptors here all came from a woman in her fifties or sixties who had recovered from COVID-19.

CDR3 in amino acids: CASSSPPGYGYTF. The CDR3 DNA reads TGTGCCAGCAGCTCGCCCCCGGGCTATGGCTACACCTTC. V usage is TRBV11-2 and J usage is TRBJ1-2; D not resolved. CDR3 length equals 13 residues. Germline CDR1 and CDR2: SGHAT and FQNNGV. V was cut by 4 bases and J by 4 bases, with 10 bases left in between.

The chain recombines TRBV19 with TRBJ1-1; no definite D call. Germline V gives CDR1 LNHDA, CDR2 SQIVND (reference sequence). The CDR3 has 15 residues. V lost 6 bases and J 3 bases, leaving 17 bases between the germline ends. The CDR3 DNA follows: TGTGCCAGTAGCCCCTGGCACAAGACTCACACTGAAGCTTTCTTT. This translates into CASSPWHKTHTEAFF.

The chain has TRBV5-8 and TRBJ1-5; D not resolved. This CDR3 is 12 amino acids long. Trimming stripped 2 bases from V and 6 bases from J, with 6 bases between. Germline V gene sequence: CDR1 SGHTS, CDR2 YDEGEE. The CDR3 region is CASSFTSQPQHF. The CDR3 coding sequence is TGTGCCAGCAGCTTTACCAGTCAGCCCCAGCATTTT.

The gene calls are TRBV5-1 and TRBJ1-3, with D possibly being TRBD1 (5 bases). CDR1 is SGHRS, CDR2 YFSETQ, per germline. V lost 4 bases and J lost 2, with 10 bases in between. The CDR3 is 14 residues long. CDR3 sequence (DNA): TGCGCCAGCAGCGGCGTAGGGGCTGGAAACACCATATATTTT. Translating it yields CASSGVGAGNTIYF.

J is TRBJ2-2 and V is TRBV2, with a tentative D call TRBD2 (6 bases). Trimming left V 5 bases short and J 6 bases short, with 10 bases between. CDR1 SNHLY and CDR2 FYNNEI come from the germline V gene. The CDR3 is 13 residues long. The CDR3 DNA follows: TGTGCCAGCAGTTGGGACTCTCCCGGGGAGCTGTTTTTT. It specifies CASSWDSPGELFF.

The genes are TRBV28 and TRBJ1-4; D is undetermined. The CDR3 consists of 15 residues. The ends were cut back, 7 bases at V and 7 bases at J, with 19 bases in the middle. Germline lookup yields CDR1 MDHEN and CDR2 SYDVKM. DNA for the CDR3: TGTGCCAGCACCCCCTTAAGCGGGTATAGTGAAAAACTGTTTTTT. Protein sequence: CASTPLSGYSEKLFF.

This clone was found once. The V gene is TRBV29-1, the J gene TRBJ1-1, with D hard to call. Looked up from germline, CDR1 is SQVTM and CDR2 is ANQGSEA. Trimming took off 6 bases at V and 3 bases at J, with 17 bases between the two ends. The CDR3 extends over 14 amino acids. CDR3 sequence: CSVTPGVRDTEAFF. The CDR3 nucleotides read TGCAGCGTGACCCCCGGGGTGAGGGACACTGAAGCTTTCTTT.

The CDR3 DNA sequence: TGTGCCAGCAGAGCAGGGGGCACTGAAGCTTTCTTT. This sequence encodes CASRAGGTEAFF. This chain joins TRBV27 and TRBJ1-1; TRBD1 aligns across 7 bases. Per the germline V gene, CDR1 is MNHEY and CDR2 is SMNVEV (reference sequence). CDR3 length: 12 residues. V lost 6 bases, J lost 4 bases, and 2 bases stayed unmatched.

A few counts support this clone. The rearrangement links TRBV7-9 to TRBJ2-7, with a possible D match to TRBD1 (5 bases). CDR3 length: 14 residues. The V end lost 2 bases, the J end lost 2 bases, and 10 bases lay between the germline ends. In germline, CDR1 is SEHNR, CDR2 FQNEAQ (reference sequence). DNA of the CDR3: TGTGCCAGCAGCTTATCCAGGGTCACCTACGAGCAGTACTTC. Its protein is CASSLSRVTYEQYF.

The CDR3 sequence: CASSFVAGGQTGELFF. As DNA, the CDR3 is TGTGCCAGCAGTTTCGTTGCAGGGGGACAGACCGGGGAGCTGTTTTTT. This sequence joins TRBV28 and TRBJ2-2; 7 nucleotides agree with TRBD1. This CDR3 has 16 amino acids. J was trimmed by 5 bases and V by 3 bases; bases with no gene match: 9. Germline CDR1 reads MDHEN; CDR2 reads SYDVKM.

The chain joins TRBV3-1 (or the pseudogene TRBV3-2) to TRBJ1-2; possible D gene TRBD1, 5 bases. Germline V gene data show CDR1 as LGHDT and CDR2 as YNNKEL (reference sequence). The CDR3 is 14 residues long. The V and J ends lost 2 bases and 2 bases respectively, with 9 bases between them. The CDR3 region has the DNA TGTGCCAGCAGCCAAACCAGACAGAACTATGGCTACACCTTC. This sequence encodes CASSQTRQNYGYTF.

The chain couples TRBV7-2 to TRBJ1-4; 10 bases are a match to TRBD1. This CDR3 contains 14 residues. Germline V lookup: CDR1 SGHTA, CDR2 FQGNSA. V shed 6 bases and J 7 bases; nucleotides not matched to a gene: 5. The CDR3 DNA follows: TGTGCCAGCAGTCGACAGGGGGCCTTTGAAAAACTGTTTTTT. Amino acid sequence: CASSRQGAFEKLFF.

The CDR3 sequence is CASSSTGSSNQPQHF. In DNA form, the CDR3 reads TGTGCCAGCAGTTCAACAGGGTCTAGCAATCAGCCCCAGCATTTT. V and J are TRBV25-1 and TRBJ1-5; maybe TRBD1 (6 bases). The CDR3 extends over 15 amino acids. With 5 bases removed from V and 0 bases from J, the gap between germline ends came to 11 bases. The germline V gene encodes CDR1 MGHDK and CDR2 SYGVNS. Full variable domain (outside the CDR3, taken from reference TRBV25-1 and TRBJ1-5): EADIYQTPRYLVIGTGKKITLECSQTMGHDKMYWYQQDPGMELHLIHYSYGVNSTEKGDLSSESTVSRIRTEHFPLTLESARPSHTSQYLCASSSTGSSNQPQHFGDGTRLSIL.

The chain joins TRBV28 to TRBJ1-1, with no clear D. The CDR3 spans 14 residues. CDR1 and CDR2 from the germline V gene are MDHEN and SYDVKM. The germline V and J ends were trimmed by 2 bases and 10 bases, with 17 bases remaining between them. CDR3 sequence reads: CASSLSSGVERAFF. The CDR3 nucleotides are TGTGCCAGCAGTTTAAGTTCCGGGGTCGAGCGAGCTTTCTTT.

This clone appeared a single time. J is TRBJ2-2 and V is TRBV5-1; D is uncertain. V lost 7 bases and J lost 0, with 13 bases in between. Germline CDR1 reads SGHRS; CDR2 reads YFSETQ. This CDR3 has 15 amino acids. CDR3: CASRPGQANTGELFF. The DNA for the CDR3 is TGCGCCAGCCGACCTGGGCAGGCGAACACCGGGGAGCTGTTTTTT.

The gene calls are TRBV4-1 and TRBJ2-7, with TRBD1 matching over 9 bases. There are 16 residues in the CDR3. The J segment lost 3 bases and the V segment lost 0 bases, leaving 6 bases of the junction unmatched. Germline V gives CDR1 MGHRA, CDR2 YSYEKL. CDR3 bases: TGCGCCAGCAGCCAAGATGTGGGACAGGGATTCTACGAGCAGTACTTC. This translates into CASSQDVGQGFYEQYF.

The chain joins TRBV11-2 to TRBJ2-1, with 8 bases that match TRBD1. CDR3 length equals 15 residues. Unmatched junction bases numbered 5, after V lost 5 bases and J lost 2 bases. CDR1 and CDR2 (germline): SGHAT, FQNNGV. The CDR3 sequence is CASSAQGAPYNEQFF. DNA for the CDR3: TGTGCCAGCAGCGCCCAGGGGGCGCCCTACAATGAGCAGTTCTTC.

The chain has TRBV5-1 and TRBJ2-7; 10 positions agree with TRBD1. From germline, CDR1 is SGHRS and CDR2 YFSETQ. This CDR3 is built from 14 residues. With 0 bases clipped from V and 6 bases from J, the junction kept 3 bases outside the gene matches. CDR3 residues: CASSLGTGGGEQYF. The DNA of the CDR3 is TGCGCCAGCAGCTTGGGGACAGGGGGTGGCGAGCAGTACTTC.

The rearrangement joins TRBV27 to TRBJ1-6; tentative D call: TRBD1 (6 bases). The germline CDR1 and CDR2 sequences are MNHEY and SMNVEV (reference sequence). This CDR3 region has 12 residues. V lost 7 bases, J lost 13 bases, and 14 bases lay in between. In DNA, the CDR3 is TGTGCCAGCAAATCAGGGGCAGCGCCCCTCCACTTT. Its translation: CASKSGAAPLHF.

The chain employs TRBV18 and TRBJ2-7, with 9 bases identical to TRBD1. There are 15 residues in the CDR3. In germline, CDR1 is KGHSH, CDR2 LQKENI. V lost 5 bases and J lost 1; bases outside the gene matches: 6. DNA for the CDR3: TGTGCCAGCTCAACGGACAGGGGTCGGTCCTACGAGCAGTACTTC. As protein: CASSTDRGRSYEQYF.

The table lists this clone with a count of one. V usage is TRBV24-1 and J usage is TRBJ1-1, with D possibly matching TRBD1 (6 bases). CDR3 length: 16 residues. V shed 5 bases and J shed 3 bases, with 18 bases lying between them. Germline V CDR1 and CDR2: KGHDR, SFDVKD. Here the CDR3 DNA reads TGTGCCACCAGTGCGTCGCGGGGGCGCGGGGACACTGAAGCTTTCTTT. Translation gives CATSASRGRGDTEAFF.

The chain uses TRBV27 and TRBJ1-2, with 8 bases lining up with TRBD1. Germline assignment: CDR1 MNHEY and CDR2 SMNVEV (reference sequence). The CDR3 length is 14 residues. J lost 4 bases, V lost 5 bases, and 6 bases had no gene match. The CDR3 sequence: CASSPGGLVYGYTF. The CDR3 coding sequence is TGTGCCAGCAGTCCAGGGGGCTTGGTCTATGGCTACACCTTC.

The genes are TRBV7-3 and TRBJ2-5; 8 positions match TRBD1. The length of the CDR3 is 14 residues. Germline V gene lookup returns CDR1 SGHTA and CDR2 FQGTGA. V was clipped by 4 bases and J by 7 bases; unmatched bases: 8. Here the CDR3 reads CASSSQDRVATQYF. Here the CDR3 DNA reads TGTGCCAGCAGCTCTCAGGACAGGGTCGCGACCCAGTACTTC.

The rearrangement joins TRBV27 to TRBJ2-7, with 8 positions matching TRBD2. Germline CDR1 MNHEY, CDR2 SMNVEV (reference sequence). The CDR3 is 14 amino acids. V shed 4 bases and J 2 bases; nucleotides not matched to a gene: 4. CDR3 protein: CASSWPAGAYEQYF. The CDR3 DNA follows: TGTGCCAGCAGTTGGCCAGCGGGAGCCTACGAGCAGTACTTC.